This passage covers 26 T cell receptor beta chains from one sample sequenced in a study of tumor-infiltrating lymphocytes in localized non-small cell lung cancer. The repertoire was sequenced with immunoSEQ multiplex PCR; TCRdb's copy has only in-frame clones and lacks some. Of 5,500 to 8,000 clones in the sample, 74% are singletons; the top ten hold 7.1%. Sequencing used uninvolved lung tissue not adjacent to the tumor. Source of these receptors: a human donor with non-small cell lung cancer.

V usage is TRBV7-3 and J usage is TRBJ1-6, with D unresolved. The V end was cut by 0 bases, the J end by 4 bases, with 10 bases between. Germline CDR1 and CDR2: SGHTA and FQGTGA. The CDR3 runs 16 residues. The CDR3 reads CASSLTGVGYNSPLHF. The CDR3 DNA sequence: TGTGCCAGCAGCTTAACTGGGGTCGGGTATAATTCACCCCTCCACTTT.

Relative to its sample, this clone is medium-sized. The chain has TRBV4-1 and TRBJ1-4; D call uncertain. Trimming took 4 bases from V and 2 from J, leaving 11 bases between them. Germline V lookup: CDR1 MGHRA, CDR2 YSYEKL. The CDR3 loop spans 15 amino acids. The CDR3 coding sequence is TGCGCCAGCAGCCGGCAGGACCCCACTAATGAAAAACTGTTTTTT. Translation: CASSRQDPTNEKLFF.

The chain joins TRBV4-1 to TRBJ2-5; the D gene could be TRBD1 or TRBD2 (6 bases each). Germline CDR1 reads MGHRA; CDR2 reads YSYEKL. The CDR3 runs 14 residues. V lost 1 base and J lost 3, with 9 bases in between. CDR3 nucleotide sequence: TGCGCCAGCAGCCAAGGAAGGGGGGAAGAGACCCAGTACTTC. This sequence encodes CASSQGRGEETQYF.

This clone was detected once. V is TRBV7-3 and J is TRBJ2-7; 10 bases fit TRBD2. V was pared by 5 bases and J by 3 bases, with 7 bases of the junction left unmatched. The germline V gene encodes CDR1 SGHTA and CDR2 FQGTGA. CDR3 length equals 15 residues. CDR3 loop: CASSQGLAANYEQYF. The CDR3 bases are TGTGCCAGCAGCCAAGGACTAGCGGCCAACTACGAGCAGTACTTC.

For the CDR3, the DNA is TGTGCCAGCAGCTTAACCGCCGGACTAGCGGGGGCCTACAATGAGCAGTTCTTC. Its translation is CASSLTAGLAGAYNEQFF. This chain connects TRBV7-3 to TRBJ2-1; 13 nucleotides align to TRBD2. The J segment lost 2 bases and the V segment lost 0 bases, leaving 4 bases of the junction unmatched. There are 18 residues in the CDR3. Germline V CDR1 and CDR2: SGHTA, FQGTGA.

J is TRBJ2-7 and V is TRBV6-1; TRBD1 agrees at 10 bases. V gave up 10 bases and J gave up 3 bases; unmatched junction bases: 3. The germline gives CDR1 MNHNS, CDR2 SASEGT. The CDR3 length is 12 residues. Written as DNA, the CDR3 is TGTGCCACACGGACAGGGGGCTACGAGCAGTACTTC. This encodes CATRTGGYEQYF.

The CDR3 region has the DNA TGTGCCTGGAGTGCGGGGCCACCACAGGCATACGAGCAGTACTTC. It encodes CAWSAGPPQAYEQYF. The chain uses TRBV30 and TRBJ2-7; D tentatively fits TRBD1 or TRBD2 (5 bases each). V lost 1 base, J lost 4 bases, and 17 bases lay in between. The germline V gene encodes CDR1 GTSNPN and CDR2 SVGIG (reference sequence). This CDR3 is built from 15 residues.

CDR3: CASSSLGYEQYF. The CDR3 DNA reads TGTGCCAGCAGTTCCCTTGGCTACGAGCAGTACTTC. The chain joins TRBV27 to TRBJ2-7; D uncertain. The V gene's germline CDR1 is MNHEY and CDR2 SMNVEV (reference sequence). The CDR3 runs 12 residues. V lost 4 bases and J lost 3, with 7 bases in between.

The gene calls are TRBV28 and TRBJ2-4, with 9 bases matching TRBD2. V trimming: 5 bases; J trimming: 8 bases; junction bases outside the gene matches: 4. The CDR3 runs 13 residues. Germline CDR1 and CDR2: MDHEN and SYDVKM. The CDR3 DNA sequence: TGTGCCAGCAGTAGCGGGGGGAGGGACATTCAGTACTTC. Translated, it gives CASSSGGRDIQYF.

This sequence joins TRBV10-3 and TRBJ2-1, with D possibly being TRBD2 (6 bases). Looked up from germline, CDR1 is ENHRY and CDR2 is SYGVKD. The CDR3 consists of 13 residues. V gave up 4 bases and J gave up 5 bases, with 9 bases separating them. CDR3 sequence reads: CAISAGENNEQFF. The CDR3, as DNA: TGTGCCATCAGTGCGGGAGAGAACAATGAGCAGTTCTTC.

The chain combines TRBV5-3 with TRBJ2-7; a possible D gene is TRBD2 (6 bases). TRBV5-3 is labeled an ORF, and its function is uncertain. CDR3 length equals 14 residues. The V and J ends lost 8 bases and 2 bases respectively, with 17 bases between them. The CDR3 nucleotides are TGTGCCAGCAGCCCCCGGACTATGACCTACGAGCAGTACTTC. Amino acids: CASSPRTMTYEQYF.

This rearrangement joins TRBV4-3 to TRBJ1-6, with D maybe TRBD1 (5 bases). The CDR3 is 17 residues long. Germline V gives CDR1 LGHNA, CDR2 YSLEER. Trimming took off 0 bases at V and 5 bases at J, with 14 bases between the two ends. The CDR3 coding sequence is TGCGCCAGCAGCCAAGACAGGGCCAGGGAAAATAATTCACCCCTCCACTTT. This gives the protein CASSQDRARENNSPLHF.

This clone was seen a handful of times. V is TRBV28 and J is TRBJ2-1; D might be TRBD1 (5 bases). Germline V gene sequence: CDR1 MDHEN, CDR2 SYDVKM. The CDR3 runs to 14 residues. V was clipped by 7 bases and J by 5 bases, with 15 bases between them. Here the CDR3 DNA reads TGTGCCAGCACCCTAAGGGGTGGAAACAATGAGCAGTTCTTC. It codes for CASTLRGGNNEQFF.

The chain is built from TRBV5-5 and TRBJ2-7; D might be TRBD1 (5 bases). In germline, CDR1 is SGHKS, CDR2 YYEKEE (reference sequence). The CDR3 extends over 14 amino acids. V shed 2 bases and J shed 0 bases, with 9 bases lying between them. The CDR3 protein is CASSLGRVSYEQYF. In DNA, the CDR3 is TGTGCCAGCAGCTTAGGCAGGGTCTCCTACGAGCAGTACTTC.

The CDR3: CASSLAWSGGYNEQFF. In DNA form, the CDR3 reads TGTGCCAGCAGCTTAGCGTGGAGCGGGGGGTACAATGAGCAGTTCTTC. The chain uses TRBV7-8 and TRBJ2-1; 9 bases are shared with TRBD2. Germline V gives CDR1 SGHVS, CDR2 FQNEAQ. Unmatched junction bases numbered 4, after V lost 0 bases and J lost 4 bases. The CDR3 sequence is 16 residues long.

The genes are TRBV5-6 and TRBJ1-2; D uncertain. Germline values: CDR1 SGHDT, CDR2 YYEEEE. The CDR3 sequence is 13 residues long. Trimming left V 3 bases short and J 5 bases short, with 11 bases between. Here the CDR3 reads CASSSDTIYGYTF. The CDR3 DNA reads TGTGCCAGCAGCTCCGACACCATATATGGCTACACCTTC.

The chain joins TRBV6-1 to TRBJ1-2; 7 bases line up with TRBD1. Trimming at V came to 6 bases and at J to 4 bases, leaving 8 bases not matched to a gene. This CDR3 contains 14 residues. CDR1 is MNHNS and CDR2 is SASEGT in the germline V gene. The CDR3 DNA follows: TGTGCCAGCAGCCCGCCGGGACAGAGCTATGGCTACACCTTC. Translation gives CASSPPGQSYGYTF.

V gene TRBV7-3 combines with J gene TRBJ2-1; 10 nucleotides agree with TRBD2. Unmatched junction bases numbered 4, after V lost 8 bases and J lost 6 bases. The CDR3 is 13 amino acids. From germline, CDR1 is SGHTA and CDR2 FQGTGA. CDR3 region: CASGSGGPNEQFF. The CDR3, as DNA: TGTGCCAGCGGTAGCGGGGGGCCCAATGAGCAGTTCTTC.

V usage is TRBV7-2 and J usage is TRBJ2-3, with D maybe TRBD2 (7 bases). CDR1 and CDR2 (germline): SGHTA, FQGNSA. V lost 2 bases and J 5 bases, leaving 17 bases between the germline ends. The CDR3 sequence is 16 residues long. CDR3 amino acids: CASSLIFGGLGDTQYF. In DNA, the CDR3 is TGTGCCAGCAGCTTAATTTTCGGGGGGCTTGGAGATACGCAGTATTTT.

This clone was seen more than once but under ten times. J is TRBJ2-3 and V is TRBV6-1, with 9 bases lining up with TRBD1. Germline CDR1 is MNHNS and CDR2 is SASEGT. CDR3 length: 14 amino acids. V was clipped by 6 bases and J by 1 base; unmatched bases: 2. The CDR3 DNA reads as TGTGCCAGCAGCCGGGACAGGGGCACAGATACGCAGTATTTT. Translation gives CASSRDRGTDTQYF.

In its sample, this clone was seen a few times. V and J are TRBV5-1 and TRBJ2-7, with TRBD1 as a possible D gene (6 bases). Germline lookup yields CDR1 SGHRS and CDR2 YFSETQ. Trimming removed 2 bases at V and 5 bases at J, with 23 bases between. The CDR3 totals 17 residues. CDR3 sequence (DNA): TGCGCCAGCAGCTTCCTCCCCGTTACAGGGAGCAGGAACGAGCAGTACTTC. This gives the protein CASSFLPVTGSRNEQYF.

The rearrangement links TRBV7-2 to TRBJ2-5; 10 positions agree with TRBD2. The CDR3 extends over 17 amino acids. Germline trimming cut 3 bases from V and 2 bases from J; bases unmatched to any gene: 9. Germline lookup yields CDR1 SGHTA and CDR2 FQGNSA. The CDR3 coding sequence is TGTGCCAGCAGCTTCCGGACGATAGCGGGGGGACAAGAGACCCAGTACTTC. Translation gives CASSFRTIAGGQETQYF.

The chain combines TRBV7-9 with TRBJ2-5, with 11 bases that match TRBD1. The CDR3 length is 15 residues. Germline V CDR1 and CDR2: SEHNR, FQNEAQ (reference sequence). V was clipped by 1 base and J by 4 bases; unmatched bases: 2. The DNA for the CDR3 is TGTGCCAGCAGCTTAGAAGGGACAGGGGGAGAGACCCAGTACTTC. Translation gives CASSLEGTGGETQYF.

The J gene is TRBJ1-5, the V gene TRBV6-5; D is perhaps TRBD1 (5 bases). V lost 7 bases to trimming and J lost 0 bases, with 13 bases between them. Germline CDR1 is MNHEY and CDR2 is SVGAGI. The CDR3 is made up of 15 amino acids. The CDR3 protein is CASKYQGGSNQPQHF. The CDR3 nucleotides are TGTGCCAGCAAATATCAGGGAGGTAGCAATCAGCCCCAGCATTTT.

V usage is TRBV29-1 and J usage is TRBJ2-2; D is undetermined. Trimming cost V 0 bases and J 4 bases, with 6 bases left between them. The germline CDR1 and CDR2 sequences are SQVTM and ANQGSEA. The CDR3 runs 13 residues. In DNA form, the CDR3 reads TGCAGCGTTGAAGATCACGGCACCGGGGAGCTGTTTTTT. Protein sequence: CSVEDHGTGELFF.

The genes are TRBV10-3 and TRBJ2-7, with TRBD1 as a possible D gene (6 bases). Germline lookup yields CDR1 ENHRY and CDR2 SYGVKD. This CDR3 has 15 residues. Trimming cost V 4 bases and J 0 bases, with 13 bases left between them. CDR3 protein: CAISAPQGNSYEQYF. CDR3 DNA sequence: TGTGCCATCAGTGCCCCACAGGGAAACTCCTACGAGCAGTACTTC.